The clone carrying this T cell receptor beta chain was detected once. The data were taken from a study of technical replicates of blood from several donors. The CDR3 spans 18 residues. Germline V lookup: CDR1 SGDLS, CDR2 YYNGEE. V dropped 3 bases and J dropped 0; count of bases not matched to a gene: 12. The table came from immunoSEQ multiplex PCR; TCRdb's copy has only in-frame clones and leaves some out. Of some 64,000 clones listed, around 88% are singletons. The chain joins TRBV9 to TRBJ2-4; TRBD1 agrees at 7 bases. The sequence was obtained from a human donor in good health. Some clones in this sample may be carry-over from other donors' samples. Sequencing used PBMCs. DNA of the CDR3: TGTGCCAGCAGCGCCCAAAGAGGGGGCGCATCAGCCAAAAACATTCAGTACTTC. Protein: CASSAQRGGASAKNIQYF.